The sequence of this TCR beta chain was determined in a study of T cells in Graves' hyperthyroidism and ophthalmopathy. The definition of stable Graves' hyperthyroidism was no ophthalmopathy progression within 18 months. TCR beta CDR3 sequences were amplified from RNA transcripts. The TCR CDR3 was amplified in a first-round RT-PCR using the HTBI primer set. TCRdb re-derived calls from the multiplex PCR reads in MiXCR, one entry per CDR3 protein. Among a few hundred thousand distinct CDR3 sequences listed, 46% were seen once. In regard to this clonotype: Its target is not known.

Findings and limits, study-wide: Most thyroid clonotypes expanded above 0.001 were also detected in blood. Ophthalmopathy was identified by the model a median approximately six months ahead of onset.

The V end was cut by 6 bases, the J end by 2 bases, with 16 bases between. The CDR3 runs 15 residues. Germline V gene sequence: CDR1 SNHLY, CDR2 FYNNEI. This clonotype originated in a woman between 18 and 29 years old with Graves' hyperthyroidism. The sample was peripheral blood or thyroid tissue (not recorded which). The chain couples TRBV2 to TRBJ1-1, with D possibly TRBD1 on 5 matching bases. The CDR3 bases are TGTGCCAGCAGCCGCTTGGACACTGGAAACACTGAAGCTTTCTTT. Its translation is CASSRLDTGNTEAFF.